The present T cell receptor (beta chain) was sequenced within a study of technical replicates of blood from four donors. Looked up from germline, CDR1 is LNHDA and CDR2 is SQIVND (reference sequence). Trimming cost V 3 bases and J 0 bases, with 9 bases left between them. This CDR3 has 14 amino acids. TCRdb's copy holds only in-frame clones and misses some; the assay was immunoSEQ multiplex PCR. The sample lists 60,000 to 70,000 clones, approximately 84% occurring once. This chain joins TRBV19 and TRBJ2-7, with unresolved D. The clonotype comes from a human donor in good health. Some clones in this sample may be carry-over from other donors' samples. Sequences were obtained from PBMCs. Here the CDR3 reads CASSISSSSYEQYF. CDR3 nucleotide sequence: TGTGCCAGTAGTATTTCCTCGAGCTCCTACGAGCAGTACTTC.